The sequence of this T cell receptor beta chain was determined in a study of blood T cells in healthy people across ages. Germline CDR1 reads SEHNR; CDR2 reads FQNEAQ (reference sequence). CDR3 length: 16 residues. Trimming cost V 6 bases and J 8 bases; bases outside gene matches: 14. This clonotype was seen only a few times. What it binds is not known. Primed by a sample-barcoded 5' primer and a J-beta primer mix, a second PCR proceeded for 7 to 11 cycles. TCRdb recomputed calls from the 5' RACE reads with MiXCR, one row per CDR3 protein. The table records approximately 810,000 distinct CDR3 sequences, around 36% of them present only once. Notes on the study in general: Shifts in expanded clonotypes may have been confounded by donor CMV status, which was unknown. The study found more naive CD4+ cells and higher diversity in long-lived than aged donors.

The receptor comes from a man aged 18 to 29 in good health. V gene TRBV7-9 combines with J gene TRBJ1-4, with 8 bases lining up with TRBD1. Sequencing input: blood. CDR3 DNA: TGTGCCAGCAGTGGGGGTTCAGGGGGCGCCTCGGAAAAACTGTTTTTT. This gives the protein CASSGGSGGASEKLFF.